Below are 18 T cell receptor beta chains sequenced from a single sample in a study of human T cells and chemical hapten exposure. Time point: healthy volunteer bleed at 6 weeks. Whole blood, unfractionated, served as the material for total RNA extraction. Via MiXCR, TCRdb re-called the RACE reads, giving one row per CDR3 protein. The sample lists approximately 79,000 distinct CDR3 sequences; over 8.5% were seen once. Sequenced material: whole blood. Receptors were obtained from a male donor in good health. Some clones in this sample may be carry-over from other donors' samples.

This clonotype appeared many times. This sequence joins TRBV14 and TRBJ2-3, with unresolved D. This CDR3 region has 17 residues. CDR1 is SGHDN, CDR2 FVKESK, per germline. Between the trimmed V and J ends, which lost 4 bases and 0 bases, there was a span of 17 bases. DNA for the CDR3: TGTGCCAGCAGCCGCGTTCATCCCCGTCCTAGCACAGATACGCAGTATTTT. Amino acids: CASSRVHPRPSTDTQYF.

This clonotype occurred a few times. The CDR3: CASSFQGQGAREQYF. Here the CDR3 DNA reads TGTGCCAGCAGTTTCCAGGGACAGGGGGCGCGGGAGCAGTACTTC. The rearrangement joins TRBV12-3 or TRBV12-4 to TRBJ2-7; 12 positions match TRBD1. CDR3 length: 15 amino acids. Trimming cost V 3 bases and J 7 bases; bases outside gene matches: 7.

This clonotype occurred a few times. The chain has TRBV3-1 and TRBJ1-1; D gene uncertain. Trimming shortened V by 7 bases and J by 1 base, and 19 bases separated the two germline ends. Germline assignment: CDR1 LGHDT and CDR2 YNNKEL (reference sequence). There are 16 residues in the CDR3. The CDR3 DNA sequence: TGTGCCAGCACCCCCGGGCAGGACGTCTGGAACACTGAAGCTTTCTTT. Amino acids: CASTPGQDVWNTEAFF.

In this sample, this clonotype turned up a few times. The chain couples TRBV10-1 to TRBJ2-3; TRBD2 matches 7 bases. CDR1 WNHNN and CDR2 SYGVQD come from the germline V gene (reference sequence). The CDR3 runs 14 residues. V trimming: 5 bases; J trimming: 2 bases; junction bases outside the gene matches: 4. The CDR3 bases are TGCGCCAGCAGTAAGCGGGGCTACACAGATACGCAGTATTTT. Amino acid sequence: CASSKRGYTDTQYF.

This clonotype came up a few times. The chain uses TRBV11-1 and TRBJ2-7, with D tentatively TRBD1 (7 bases). The CDR3 totals 13 residues. In germline, CDR1 is SGHAT, CDR2 FQDESV (reference sequence). Trimming removed 5 bases at V and 3 bases at J, with 11 bases between. CDR3 sequence: CASSAGQNYEQYF. CDR3 bases: TGTGCCAGCAGCGCGGGACAGAACTACGAGCAGTACTTC.

CDR3 coding DNA: TGTGCCAGCAGCGCTGGGTCGGGGGAGGATGGCTACACCTTC. Encoded protein: CASSAGSGEDGYTF. This chain uses TRBV7-9 with TRBJ1-2; possible D gene TRBD1, 5 bases. Germline CDR1 is SEHNR and CDR2 is FQNEAQ (reference sequence). V was trimmed by 5 bases and J by 6 bases, leaving 16 bases between them. The CDR3 runs to 14 residues. Full variable domain (missing parts from reference TRBV7-9 and TRBJ1-2): DTGVSQNPRHKITKRGQNVTFRCDPISEHNRLYWYRQTLGQGPEFLTYFQNEAQLEKSRLLSDRFSAERPKGSFSTLEIQRTEQGDSAMYLCASSAGSGEDGYTFGSGTRLTVV.

The chain recombines TRBV5-4 with TRBJ2-1; tentatively, D is TRBD2 (7 bases). The CDR3 has 15 residues. The germline gives CDR1 SGHNT, CDR2 YYREEE (reference sequence). The V end was cut by 0 bases, the J end by 3 bases, with 10 bases between. The CDR3 DNA follows: TGTGCCAGCAGCTTGGAGGGAGGGGGCTACAATGAGCAGTTCTTC. The encoded protein is CASSLEGGGYNEQFF.

This clonotype occurred a few times. The CDR3 nucleotides are TGTGCCAGCAGAGCAGGGAGAGGCACAGATACGCAGTATTTT. This sequence encodes CASRAGRGTDTQYF. The rearrangement links TRBV7-9 to TRBJ2-3; D might be TRBD1 or TRBD2, each matching 5 bases. The germline V and J ends were trimmed by 6 bases and 1 base, with 11 bases remaining between them. Germline CDR1 is SEHNR and CDR2 is FQNEAQ (reference sequence). The CDR3 loop spans 14 amino acids.

This sequence joins TRBV12-5 and TRBJ1-1; D may be TRBD1 (5 bases). The CDR3 length is 16 residues. Deletions cut 0 bases from V and 0 bases from J, with 11 bases between. Germline V gives CDR1 LGHNT, CDR2 FRNRAP. CDR3 loop: CASGLVQGILNTEAFF. CDR3 in DNA: TGTGCTAGTGGTTTGGTCCAGGGAATATTGAACACTGAAGCTTTCTTT.

This clonotype turned up a few times. The V and J genes are TRBV3-1 and TRBJ2-4; D tentatively fits TRBD1 or TRBD2 (5 bases each). The CDR3 totals 15 residues. The V gene lost 7 bases and the J gene lost 1 base, with 14 bases spanning the gap. The V gene's germline CDR1 is LGHDT and CDR2 YNNKEL (reference sequence). The CDR3 here is CASTKGTLAKNIQYF. CDR3 DNA sequence: TGTGCCAGCACCAAAGGGACCCTTGCCAAAAACATTCAGTACTTC.

V and J are TRBV19 and TRBJ2-4; maybe TRBD2 (6 bases). Trimming took off 5 bases at V and 7 bases at J, with 15 bases between the two ends. CDR1 is LNHDA and CDR2 is SQIVND in the germline V gene (reference sequence). The CDR3 loop spans 14 amino acids. The CDR3 loop is CASSPLSGGNIQYF. Here the CDR3 DNA reads TGTGCCAGTAGTCCCCTTAGTGGGGGGAACATTCAGTACTTC.

This clonotype was detected a few times. This chain connects TRBV12-5 to TRBJ2-7; D uncertain. The CDR3 consists of 16 residues. The germline CDR1 and CDR2 sequences are LGHNT and FRNRAP. V was shortened by 1 base and J by 4 bases, with 17 bases between the two germline ends. For the CDR3, the DNA is TGTGCTAGTGGTTTGGACACTATTAGAGTGGAGTACGAGCAGTACTTC. As protein: CASGLDTIRVEYEQYF.

This clonotype was found a few times. The genes are TRBV12-3 or TRBV12-4 and TRBJ2-7; D is uncertain. V lost 8 bases and J lost 2, with 16 bases in between. The CDR3 is 14 amino acids. In DNA, the CDR3 is TGTGCCAGCGCCTTAGCAGCCCACACCTACGAGCAGTACTTC. This sequence encodes CASALAAHTYEQYF.

This clonotype was counted a few times. The chain joins TRBV27 to TRBJ2-7; TRBD1 matches 9 bases. Germline loops: CDR1 MNHEY, CDR2 SMNVEV (reference sequence). Unmatched junction bases numbered 6, after V lost 3 bases and J lost 6 bases. The CDR3 is made up of 14 amino acids. CDR3 bases: TGTGCCAGCAGTTTGTCGGGACAGGGTTTCGAGCAGTACTTC. This codes for CASSLSGQGFEQYF.

This clonotype was seen many times. The chain recombines TRBV5-1 with TRBJ2-7, with D possibly matching TRBD2 (7 bases). Trimming shortened V by 4 bases and J by 6 bases, and 17 bases separated the two germline ends. The CDR3 extends over 14 amino acids. Germline lookup yields CDR1 SGHRS and CDR2 YFSETQ. The CDR3 spells CASSQGGGYGEQYF. CDR3 sequence (DNA): TGCGCCAGCAGCCAAGGGGGGGGGTACGGCGAGCAGTACTTC.

This chain connects TRBV27 to TRBJ2-3; D might be TRBD2 (6 bases). Trimming left V 1 base short and J 2 bases short, with 16 bases between. The CDR3 sequence is 17 residues long. Germline V CDR1 and CDR2: MNHEY, SMNVEV (reference sequence). CDR3 region: CASSLYPSERYTDTQYF. The CDR3 coding sequence is TGTGCCAGCAGTTTATATCCTAGCGAGAGATACACAGATACGCAGTATTTT.

The chain carries TRBV12-3 or TRBV12-4 and TRBJ2-7, with TRBD1 as a possible D gene (6 bases). Deletions cut 3 bases from V and 4 bases from J, with 13 bases between. There are 14 residues in the CDR3. Here the CDR3 DNA reads TGTGCCAGCAGTTTCTCAGGGGTTCTGTACGAGCAGTACTTC. Translating it yields CASSFSGVLYEQYF.

This clonotype was observed many times. The J gene is TRBJ1-1, the V gene TRBV6-5; 12 bases match TRBD1. The V segment lost 8 bases and the J segment 5 bases; nucleotides outside the gene matches: 6. This CDR3 contains 14 residues. From germline, CDR1 is MNHEY and CDR2 SVGAGI. The CDR3 region has the DNA TGTGCCAGCTGCGGGGACAGGGGGCGGACTGAAGCTTTCTTT. It is translated as CASCGDRGRTEAFF.